Listed below are T cell receptor beta chains from one sample, sequenced in a study of T cell responses to AZD1222 COVID-19 vaccine. Repertoires were generated with immunoSEQ multiplex PCR, while TCRdb's copy carries only in-frame clones and drops some. The data hold tens of thousands of clones, with about nine tenths observed a single time. The starting material was peripheral blood, obtained 28 days after the second AZD1222 dose. The receptors stem from an adult who received the AZD1222 COVID-19 vaccine. The CDR3 runs from the conserved cysteine through the conserved F or W. The D gene is left open where the match is weak. Clone size is stated in some rows and not others, as once, few, many or a class when expanded.

size: .; V: TRBV6-2/TRBV6-3; D: .; J: TRBJ2-5; length: 11; CDR3: CASSYGLTQYF; DNA: TGTGCCAGCAGTTACGGGCTAACCCAGTACTTC
size: .; V: TRBV10-1; D: .; J: TRBJ1-6; length: 14; CDR3: CASSESRDAAPLHF; DNA: TGCGCCAGCAGTGAGTCGAGGGACGCTGCACCCCTCCACTTT
size: .; V: TRBV28; D: .; J: TRBJ2-7; length: 15; CDR3: CASSSLGEVRYEQYF; DNA: TGTGCCAGCAGTTCACTAGGGGAGGTTCGCTACGAGCAGTACTTC
size: .; V: TRBV5-6; D: .; J: TRBJ2-7; length: 14; CDR3: CASSPRLSSYEQYF; DNA: TGTGCCAGCAGCCCGCGACTCAGCTCCTACGAGCAGTACTTC
size: .; V: TRBV15; D: .; J: TRBJ1-5; length: 17; CDR3: CATSSTSGGASNQPQHF; DNA: TGTGCCACCAGCAGCACCTCGGGGGGGGCCTCTAATCAGCCCCAGCATTTT
size: .; V: TRBV7-2; D: .; J: TRBJ1-3; length: 15; CDR3: CASSLVGTVGNTIYF; DNA: TGTGCCAGCAGCTTAGTGGGGACCGTCGGAAACACCATATATTTT
size: .; V: TRBV3-1/TRBV3-2; D: TRBD2; J: TRBJ2-1; length: 16; CDR3: CASSRPSGRAYNEQFF; DNA: TGTGCCAGCAGCCGGCCTAGCGGACGGGCCTACAATGAGCAGTTCTTC
size: .; V: TRBV6-5; D: .; J: TRBJ1-5; length: 13; CDR3: CASSYESVQPQHF; DNA: TGTGCCAGCAGTTACGAGAGTGTACAGCCCCAGCATTTT
size: .; V: TRBV20-1; D: .; J: TRBJ1-6; length: 14; CDR3: CSASFQGMDSPLHF; DNA: TGCAGTGCTAGTTTTCAGGGTATGGATTCACCCCTCCACTTT
size: .; V: TRBV6-1; D: .; J: TRBJ1-2; length: 14; CDR3: CASSEVQGYYGYTF; DNA: TGTGCCAGCAGTGAGGTCCAGGGGTACTATGGCTACACCTTC
size: .; V: TRBV3-1/TRBV3-2; D: .; J: TRBJ2-3; length: 16; CDR3: CASSQLGGGRTDTQYF; DNA: TGTGCCAGCAGCCAACTAGGGGGGGGTCGCACAGATACGCAGTATTTT
size: .; V: TRBV9; D: .; J: TRBJ2-2; length: 13; CDR3: CASSPSGAGELFF; DNA: TGTGCCAGCAGCCCTTCGGGGGCCGGGGAGCTGTTTTTT
size: .; V: TRBV6-6; D: TRBD1; J: TRBJ1-5; length: 16; CDR3: CASSYRTGEINQPQHF; DNA: TGTGCCAGCAGTTACCGGACAGGGGAGATCAATCAGCCCCAGCATTTT
size: .; V: TRBV21-1; D: .; J: TRBJ2-7; length: 16; CDR3: CASSKDPGQRTYEQYF; DNA: TGTGCCAGCAGCAAGGACCCGGGCCAGAGGACCTACGAGCAGTACTTC
size: once; V: TRBV7-9; D: TRBD1; J: TRBJ1-6; length: 15; CDR3: CASSLVQGGYSPLHF; DNA: TGTGCCAGCAGCTTAGTGCAGGGGGGATACTCACCCCTCCACTTT